One sample yielded the 7 T cell receptor beta chains listed below, sequenced in a study of post-analysis software for immune sequencing data. Unique molecular identifiers had been added to the TCR beta cDNA libraries. Each CDR3 protein is one row after TCRdb ran MiXCR on the PCR reads. The table shows roughly 800,000 distinct CDR3 sequences, with 53% occurring only once. These receptors lack a known antigen. Findings of the study overall: With TRBV5-6, TRBV5-1 and TRBV20-1 included, 4 to 6 TRBV segments were more frequent in patients than in controls.

The sequencing sample was made of blood. The receptor source for this set is a girl aged 10 to 17 with multiple sclerosis.

The V call is TRBV7-9, the J call TRBJ1-2; D remains unclear. CDR3 length: 12 residues. V was shortened by 3 bases and J by 9 bases, with 11 bases between the two germline ends. Germline-derived CDR1 and CDR2 are SEHNR and FQNEAQ (reference sequence). CDR3 coding DNA: TGTGCCAGCAGCTTCGACTCAAATAGCTACACCTTC. Translated, it gives CASSFDSNSYTF.

V usage is TRBV2 and J usage is TRBJ2-1; TRBD1 matches 9 bases. This CDR3 is built from 15 residues. J gave up 6 bases and V 5 bases, and 8 bases lay outside the gene matches. The germline V gene has CDR1 SNHLY and CDR2 FYNNEI. CDR3 region: CASSRRGTGTNEQFF. DNA of the CDR3: TGTGCCAGCAGTCGGCGAGGGACAGGGACCAATGAGCAGTTCTTC.

The chain carries TRBV20-1 and TRBJ2-7, with 7 bases matching TRBD2. Unmatched junction bases numbered 8, after V lost 4 bases and J lost 5 bases. The CDR3 is 13 amino acids. Looked up from germline, CDR1 is DFQATT and CDR2 is SNEGSKA (reference sequence). The DNA for the CDR3 is TGCAGTGCTATGGGAGGGAGGGTCCACGAGCAGTACTTC. Protein: CSAMGGRVHEQYF.

The genes are TRBV20-1 and TRBJ1-2; D is undetermined. Germline CDR1 reads DFQATT; CDR2 reads SNEGSKA (reference sequence). Trimming stripped 0 bases from V and 6 bases from J, with 8 bases between. The CDR3 consists of 12 residues. The CDR3 loop reads CSAREGRNGYTF. The CDR3 DNA is TGCAGTGCTAGAGAAGGCAGGAATGGCTACACCTTC.

The chain uses TRBV6-1 and TRBJ2-5, with 7 bases matching TRBD1. The CDR3 loop spans 15 amino acids. Germline loops: CDR1 MNHNS, CDR2 SASEGT. V was pared by 2 bases and J by 1 base, with 4 bases of the junction left unmatched. As DNA, the CDR3 is TGTGCCAGCAGTGAATATGGGGACAGCCAAGAGACCCAGTACTTC. It translates to CASSEYGDSQETQYF.

The rearrangement uses TRBV25-1 and TRBJ1-5, with D hard to call. The CDR3 has 14 amino acids. Germline V gives CDR1 MGHDK, CDR2 SYGVNS. The ends were cut back, 3 bases at V and 0 bases at J, with 6 bases in the middle. In DNA, the CDR3 is TGTGCCAGCAGTGACGGTTATAGCAATCAGCCCCAGCATTTT. Residues: CASSDGYSNQPQHF. Based on the CDR3 plus reference TRBV25-1 and TRBJ1-5, the full variable domain is EADIYQTPRYLVIGTGKKITLECSQTMGHDKMYWYQQDPGMELHLIHYSYGVNSTEKGDLSSESTVSRIRTEHFPLTLESARPSHTSQYLCASSDGYSNQPQHFGDGTRLSIL.

The chain employs TRBV12-3 or TRBV12-4 and TRBJ2-1, with D possibly matching TRBD2 (5 bases). This CDR3 is 14 amino acids long. Deletions cut 5 bases from V and 6 bases from J, with 14 bases between. The CDR3 protein is CASSPLLALNEQFF. CDR3 sequence (DNA): TGTGCCAGCAGTCCCCTCCTAGCTCTCAATGAGCAGTTCTTC.